The source of this TCR beta chain is a study of T cell repertoires in cytomegalovirus infection. The CDR3 loop spans 14 amino acids. CDR1 and CDR2 (germline): LGHDT, YNNKEL (reference sequence). Trimming removed 0 bases at V and 8 bases at J, with 13 bases between. TCRdb ran MiXCR on the reads and lists one entry per CDR3 protein. Among around 490,000 distinct CDR3 sequences listed, less than 30% were seen once. The sequenced sample consisted of PBMCs. The V and J genes are TRBV3-1 and TRBJ1-2; possibly TRBD1 for D (6 bases). The TCR sequence derives from a human donor in good health (CMV status not recorded). Some clones in this sample may be carry-over from other donors' samples. The CDR3 bases are TGTGCCAGCAGCCAAGATCTCCGAACAGGGGGCTACACCTTC. This gives the protein CASSQDLRTGGYTF.